These T cell receptor beta chains were read from a single sample in a study of OX40 agonist ivuxolimab in advanced cancers. Generated by immunoSEQ multiplex PCR, the TCRdb table keeps only in-frame clones and is missing some. The top ten hold 3.5% to 4% of the sample, which has tens of thousands of clones, about 87% seen once. Sample: CD4+ or CD8+ T cells sorted from blood, taken in a trial of the OX40 agonist ivuxolimab. These receptors all come from an adult with an advanced solid tumor such as melanoma, head and neck, liver or kidney cancer. The CDR3 runs from the conserved cysteine through the conserved F or W. Each record gives: V gene, J gene, D gene, CDR3 protein, CDR3 DNA. A D gene is named only where the DNA matches it firmly.

TRBV6-5	TRBJ1-2	-	CASSYPGRNQHGYTF	TGTGCCAGCAGTTACCCGGGACGCAACCAACATGGCTACACCTTC
TRBV18	TRBJ2-7	TRBD2	CASSPSWGGRSYEQYF	TGTGCCAGCTCACCCAGTTGGGGCGGGAGATCGTACGAGCAGTACTTC
TRBV7-6	TRBJ1-1	-	CASGLGMNTEAFF	TGTGCCAGCGGACTTGGGATGAACACTGAAGCTTTCTTT
TRBV7-9	TRBJ1-5	-	CASSFSGGGNQPQHF	TGTGCCAGCAGCTTCTCAGGAGGCGGCAATCAGCCCCAGCATTTT
TRBV10-1	TRBJ2-3	-	CASSEYPTHHTDTQYF	TGCGCCAGCAGTGAGTACCCGACGCACCACACAGATACGCAGTATTTT
TRBV2	TRBJ2-3	-	CASSRQRRTDTQYF	TGTGCCAGCAGCCGCCAGCGACGCACAGATACGCAGTATTTT
TRBV6-1	TRBJ2-3	-	CASSNGDTQYF	TGTGCCAGCAGTAATGGAGATACGCAGTATTTT
TRBV7-3	TRBJ2-3	-	CASSPTTDTQYF	TGTGCCAGCAGCCCAACAACAGATACGCAGTATTTT
TRBV5-1	TRBJ1-5	-	CASRPGVLGNQPQHF	TGCGCCAGCAGGCCAGGGGTTTTGGGCAATCAGCCCCAGCATTTT
TRBV5-4	TRBJ2-7	TRBD1	CASSQTGTGNTYEQYF	TGTGCCAGCAGCCAAACCGGGACAGGGAACACCTACGAGCAGTACTTC
TRBV5-1	TRBJ2-5	-	CASSLNGVLGGIGEETQYF	TGCGCCAGCAGCTTGAACGGCGTATTGGGGGGAATAGGGGAAGAGACCCAGTACTTC
TRBV28	TRBJ1-5	-	CASSFPGNQPQHF	TGTGCCAGCAGTTTTCCGGGTAATCAGCCCCAGCATTTT